Listed below are T cell receptor beta chains from one sample, sequenced in a study of blood T cell repertoires in COVID-19. Some clones are missing from TCRdb's copy, which holds only in-frame ones; the method was immunoSEQ multiplex PCR. The sample has approximately 150,000 clones; approximately 80% are singletons. Sequenced sample: peripheral blood. Receptor source: a man between 65 and 85 years old who had recovered from COVID-19. CDR3s include the opening cysteine and the closing phenylalanine or tryptophan. Each record gives: D gene, V gene, J gene, clone size, CDR3 protein, CDR3 DNA. The D gene is left open where the match is weak. Size is stated for part of the rows, as once, few or many counts, or as a class when the clone is expanded.

TRBD2,TRBV3-1/TRBV3-2,TRBJ2-1,-,CASSPASGRGEFF,TGTGCCAGCAGCCCGGCTAGCGGGAGGGGGGAGTTCTTC
TRBD1,TRBV27,TRBJ2-7,-,CASSPRVGQGGYYEQYF,TGTGCCAGCAGCCCTCGGGTCGGACAGGGTGGCTACTACGAGCAGTACTTC
-,TRBV29-1,TRBJ1-2,-,CSVETSYTF,TGCAGCGTTGAGACTAGCTACACCTTC
-,TRBV5-1,TRBJ2-1,-,CASTDLGGGVEQFF,TGCGCCAGCACGGACTTAGGGGGCGGGGTTGAGCAGTTCTTC
-,TRBV7-2,TRBJ1-1,-,CASARGGENTEAFF,TGTGCCAGCGCAAGAGGGGGGGAGAACACTGAAGCTTTCTTT
-,TRBV7-9,TRBJ2-4,-,CASSLAASVNIQYF,TGTGCCAGCAGCTTAGCGGCTAGCGTAAACATTCAGTACTTC
-,TRBV27,TRBJ2-7,-,CASSSTLRGTYEQYF,TGTGCCAGCAGTTCAACCCTGCGGGGAACCTACGAGCAGTACTTC
-,TRBV5-1,TRBJ2-1,-,CASSKEGASSYNEQFF,TGCGCCAGCAGCAAGGAGGGGGCGAGCTCCTACAATGAGCAGTTCTTC
TRBD1,TRBV25-1,TRBJ2-7,-,CASSETGSPSCEQYF,TGTGCCAGCTCTGAGACAGGGTCCCCCTCCTGCGAGCAGTACTTC
-,TRBV18,TRBJ2-1,-,CASSLTPGGNEQFF,TGTGCCAGCTCACTGACGCCCGGGGGCAATGAGCAGTTCTTC
-,TRBV6-5,TRBJ2-7,-,CASRGGTASYEQYF,TGTGCCAGCCGGGGCGGGACGGCCTCCTACGAGCAGTACTTC
TRBD2,TRBV6-5,TRBJ2-3,-,CASRDQPGGTQYF,TGTGCCAGCAGAGATCAACCGGGGGGTACGCAGTATTTT
-,TRBV15,TRBJ2-5,-,CATSRAVGEETQYF,TGTGCCACCAGCAGAGCGGTAGGGGAAGAGACCCAGTACTTC
-,TRBV5-4,TRBJ1-2,few,CASSLSQVVYTF,TGTGCCAGCAGCTTGTCACAGGTAGTCTACACCTTC
-,TRBV7-2,TRBJ2-3,-,CASSLGGLAATDTQYF,TGTGCCAGCAGCTTAGGGGGGCTAGCGGCTACAGATACGCAGTATTTT
-,TRBV28,TRBJ2-4,-,CASTRSGAKNIQYF,TGTGCCAGCACCCGTAGCGGAGCCAAAAACATTCAGTACTTC
TRBD1,TRBV29-1,TRBJ1-3,-,CSAGQGAPGNTIYF,TGCAGCGCAGGACAGGGGGCACCTGGAAACACCATATATTTT
-,TRBV12-3/TRBV12-4,TRBJ2-2,-,CASIRGNTGELFF,TGTGCTTCAATTCGGGGGAACACCGGGGAGCTGTTTTTT
TRBD1,TRBV2,TRBJ1-1,-,CASRDRGDTEAFF,TGTGCCAGCCGGGACAGGGGAGATACTGAAGCTTTCTTT
-,TRBV15,TRBJ2-3,-,CATSRVGSTDTQYF,TGTGCCACCAGCAGAGTAGGGAGTACAGATACGCAGTATTTT
TRBD2,TRBV7-3,TRBJ2-5,-,CASSLGLAGGGETQYF,TGTGCCAGCAGCTTAGGGCTGGCGGGAGGAGGGGAGACCCAGTACTTC
TRBD1,TRBV5-6,TRBJ2-7,-,CASTFWDRTYEQYF,TGTGCCAGCACCTTTTGGGACAGAACCTACGAGCAGTACTTC
-,TRBV12-3/TRBV12-4,TRBJ2-6,-,CASSFTGANVLTF,TGTGCCAGCAGTTTCACTGGGGCCAACGTCCTGACTTTC
TRBD1,TRBV3-1/TRBV3-2,TRBJ1-4,few,CASSQRTGGNEKLFF,TGTGCCAGCAGCCAGAGGACAGGGGGCAATGAAAAACTGTTTTTT
-,TRBV15,TRBJ1-1,-,CATSRGTEAFF,TGTGCCACCAGCCGGGGGACTGAAGCTTTCTTT
-,TRBV12-2,TRBJ2-5,-,CASRLLAGPFQETQYF,TGTGCAAGTCGCCTACTAGCGGGCCCTTTCCAAGAGACCCAGTACTTC
-,TRBV28,TRBJ1-4,-,CASSRGTATNEKLFF,TGTGCCAGCAGTAGGGGCACCGCAACTAATGAAAAACTGTTTTTT
-,TRBV5-1,TRBJ2-7,-,CASIPGDHLSYEQYF,TGCGCCAGCATCCCCGGGGATCACCTTTCATACGAGCAGTACTTC
TRBD2,TRBV10-3,TRBJ2-5,-,CAISEGTSGRGETQYF,TGTGCCATCAGTGAGGGGACTAGCGGGAGAGGGGAGACCCAGTACTTC
TRBD2,TRBV28,TRBJ2-1,once,CASSQSGGPYNEQFF,TGTGCCAGCAGCCAGAGCGGGGGCCCCTACAATGAGCAGTTCTTC
-,TRBV3-1/TRBV3-2,TRBJ1-3,-,CASSPAGTGNTIYF,TGTGCCAGCAGCCCCGCAGGGACTGGAAACACCATATATTTT
-,TRBV19,TRBJ2-5,-,CASSIGPGQETQYF,TGTGCCAGTAGTATAGGTCCCGGCCAAGAGACCCAGTACTTC
-,TRBV2,TRBJ2-7,-,CASHPTVFYEQYF,TGTGCCAGCCACCCCACAGTGTTCTACGAGCAGTACTTC
TRBD2,TRBV5-4,TRBJ2-1,-,CASSPSGSSYNEQFF,TGTGCCAGCAGTCCTAGCGGGAGCTCCTACAATGAGCAGTTCTTC
TRBD1,TRBV3-1/TRBV3-2,TRBJ1-1,-,CASTPGQGETEAFF,TGTGCCAGCACCCCCGGACAGGGTGAAACTGAAGCTTTCTTT
TRBD1,TRBV4-1,TRBJ2-6,many,CASSQEGQVISGANVLTF,TGCGCCAGCAGCCAAGAAGGACAGGTAATTTCTGGGGCCAACGTCCTGACTTTC
-,TRBV6-5,TRBJ2-5,-,CASSYSGTPQQETQYF,TGTGCCAGCAGTTACTCGGGGACTCCCCAGCAAGAGACCCAGTACTTC
TRBD1,TRBV5-4,TRBJ1-2,-,CASSSDRDGYTF,TGTGCCAGCAGCTCGGACAGGGATGGCTACACCTTC
-,TRBV24-1,TRBJ1-2,-,CATSDLPPGNYGYTF,TGTGCCACCAGTGATTTGCCCCCAGGAAACTATGGCTACACCTTC
TRBD2,TRBV5-5,TRBJ2-1,-,CASSLYLAGVSTYNEQFF,TGTGCCAGCAGCTTGTACCTAGCGGGAGTGTCAACCTACAATGAGCAGTTCTTC
-,TRBV29-1,TRBJ2-1,-,CSVDYGYNEQFF,TGCAGCGTTGACTACGGCTACAATGAGCAGTTCTTC
-,TRBV6-6,TRBJ2-7,once,CASRRTEASYEQYF,TGTGCCAGCAGACGGACAGAAGCATCGTACGAGCAGTACTTC
-,TRBV5-1,TRBJ2-3,-,CATSHRTGGGDTQYF,TGCGCCACCTCACACCGGACTGGGGGAGGAGATACGCAGTATTTT
TRBD1,TRBV29-1,TRBJ1-4,-,CSFLRDRDEKLFF,TGCAGTTTTCTCCGGGACAGGGATGAAAAACTGTTTTTT
-,TRBV19,TRBJ1-2,-,CASSQTVLGDGYTF,TGTGCCAGTAGTCAGACAGTCCTCGGTGATGGCTACACCTTC
-,TRBV3-1/TRBV3-2,TRBJ1-5,-,CASSQSGDFSQPQHF,TGTGCCAGCAGCCAATCCGGGGATTTTAGTCAGCCCCAGCATTTT
TRBD2,TRBV5-1,TRBJ2-1,-,CASSSGGTSGLQFF,TGCGCCAGCAGCTCCGGAGGGACTAGCGGGTTGCAGTTCTTC
-,TRBV4-1,TRBJ2-1,once,CASSTWGGSYNEQFF,TGCGCCAGCAGCACCTGGGGCGGCTCCTACAATGAGCAGTTCTTC
-,TRBV29-1,TRBJ2-7,once,CSVAAGSPYEQYF,TGCAGCGTTGCGGCGGGTTCACCTTACGAGCAGTACTTC
-,TRBV18,TRBJ2-2,-,CASSQRSVLFF,TGTGCCAGCTCACAGCGGAGCGTGCTGTTTTTT
TRBD2,TRBV9,TRBJ2-1,-,CASSVAGGSYNEQFF,TGTGCCAGCAGCGTAGCGGGAGGGTCCTACAATGAGCAGTTCTTC
TRBD2,TRBV6-6,TRBJ2-2,once,CASSHRGSGRSTGELFF,TGTGCCAGCAGTCATCGTGGGAGCGGGAGGAGCACCGGGGAGCTGTTTTTT
-,TRBV9,TRBJ2-1,few,CASSVQGNEQFF,TGTGCCAGCAGCGTTCAGGGGAATGAGCAGTTCTTC
TRBD1,TRBV6-5,TRBJ1-1,-,CASSFRQGAETEAFF,TGTGCCAGCAGTTTCAGACAGGGGGCCGAGACTGAAGCTTTCTTT
TRBD2,TRBV2,TRBJ2-7,-,CASGRASNEQYF,TGTGCCAGCGGGAGGGCCTCGAACGAGCAGTACTTC
TRBD1,TRBV6-2/TRBV6-3,TRBJ2-7,once,CASSEGTGLNEQYF,TGTGCCAGCAGTGAGGGGACAGGGCTAAACGAGCAGTACTTC
-,TRBV12-3/TRBV12-4,TRBJ1-1,-,CASSLTRVSEAFF,TGTGCCAGCAGCCTTACCAGGGTATCTGAAGCTTTCTTT
TRBD1,TRBV7-6,TRBJ2-7,few,CASSLATGTGAYEQYF,TGTGCCAGCAGCTTAGCAACCGGGACAGGGGCGTACGAGCAGTACTTC
-,TRBV3-1/TRBV3-2,TRBJ2-3,-,CASSLGASTDTQYF,TGTGCCAGCAGCCTAGGGGCTAGCACAGATACGCAGTATTTT
-,TRBV6-5,TRBJ1-1,-,CASTPDKNTEAFF,TGTGCCAGCACCCCGGACAAGAACACTGAAGCTTTCTTT